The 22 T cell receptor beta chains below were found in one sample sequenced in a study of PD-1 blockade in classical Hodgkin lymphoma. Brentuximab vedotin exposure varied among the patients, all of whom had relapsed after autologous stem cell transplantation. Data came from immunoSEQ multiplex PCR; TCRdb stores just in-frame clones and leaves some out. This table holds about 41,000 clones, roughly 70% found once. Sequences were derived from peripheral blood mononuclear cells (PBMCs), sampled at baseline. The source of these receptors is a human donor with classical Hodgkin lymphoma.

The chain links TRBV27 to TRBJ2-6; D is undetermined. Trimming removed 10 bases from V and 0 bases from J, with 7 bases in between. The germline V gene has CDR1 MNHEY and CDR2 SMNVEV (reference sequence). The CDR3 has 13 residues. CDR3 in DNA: TGTGCCATCCGGGCCTCTGGGGCCAACGTCCTGACTTTC. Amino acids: CAIRASGANVLTF. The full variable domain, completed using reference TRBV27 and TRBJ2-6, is EAQVTQNPRYLITVTGKKLTVTCSQNMNHEYMSWYRQDPGLGLRQIYYSMNVEVTDKGDVPEGYKVSRKEKRNFPLILESPSPNQTSLYFCAIRASGANVLTFGAGSRLTVL.

CDR3 protein: CASSAQGNTIYF. CDR3 bases: TGTGCCAGCAGTGCCCAAGGGAACACCATATATTTT. V usage is TRBV6-5 and J usage is TRBJ1-3; D unresolved. CDR1 and CDR2 (germline): MNHEY, SVGAGI. Trimming left V 5 bases short and J 7 bases short, with 9 bases between. The CDR3 length is 12 residues.

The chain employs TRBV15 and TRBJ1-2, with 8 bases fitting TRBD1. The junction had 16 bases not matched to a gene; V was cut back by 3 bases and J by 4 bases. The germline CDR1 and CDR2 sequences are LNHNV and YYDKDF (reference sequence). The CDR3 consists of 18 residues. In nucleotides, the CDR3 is TGTGCCACCAGCAGCAAGAATCTGGGGACAGGTCTCGGCTATGGCTACACCTTC. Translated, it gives CATSSKNLGTGLGYGYTF.

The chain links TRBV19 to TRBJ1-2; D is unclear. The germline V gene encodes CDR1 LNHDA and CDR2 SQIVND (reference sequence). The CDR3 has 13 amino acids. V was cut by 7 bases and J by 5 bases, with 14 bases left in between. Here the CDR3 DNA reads TGTGCCAGTACCCCGGGAGCCGAGTATGGCTACACCTTC. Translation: CASTPGAEYGYTF. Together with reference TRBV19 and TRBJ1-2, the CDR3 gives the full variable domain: DGGITQSPKYLFRKEGQNVTLSCEQNLNHDAMYWYRQDPGQGLRLIYYSQIVNDFQKGDIAEGYSVSREKKESFPLTVTSAQKNPTAFYLCASTPGAEYGYTFGSGTRLTVV.

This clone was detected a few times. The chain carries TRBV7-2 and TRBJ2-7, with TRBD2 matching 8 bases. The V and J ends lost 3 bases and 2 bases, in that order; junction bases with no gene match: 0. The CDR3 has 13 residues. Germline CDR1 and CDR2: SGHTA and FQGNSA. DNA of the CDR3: TGTGCCAGCAGCTTGCGGGAGGCCTACGAGCAGTACTTC. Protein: CASSLREAYEQYF.

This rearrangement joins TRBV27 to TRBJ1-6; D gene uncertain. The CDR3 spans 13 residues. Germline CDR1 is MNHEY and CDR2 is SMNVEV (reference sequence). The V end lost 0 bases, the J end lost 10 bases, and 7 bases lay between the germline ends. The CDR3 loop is CASSLSGNSPLHF. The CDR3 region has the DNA TGTGCCAGCAGTTTATCCGGAAACTCACCCCTCCACTTT.

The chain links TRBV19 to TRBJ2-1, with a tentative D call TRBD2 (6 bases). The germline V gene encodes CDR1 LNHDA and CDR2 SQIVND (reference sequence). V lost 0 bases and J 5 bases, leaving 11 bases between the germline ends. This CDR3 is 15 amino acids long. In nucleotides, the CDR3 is TGTGCCAGTAGTATAGAAGGGCGGGAAAACAATGAGCAGTTCTTC. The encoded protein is CASSIEGRENNEQFF.

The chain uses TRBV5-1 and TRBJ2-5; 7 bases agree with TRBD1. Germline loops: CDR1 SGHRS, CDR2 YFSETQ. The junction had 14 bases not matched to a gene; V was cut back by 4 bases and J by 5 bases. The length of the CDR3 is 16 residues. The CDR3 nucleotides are TGCGCCAGCAGCCGACCCCAGGGGGACGTCAGGGAGACCCAGTACTTC. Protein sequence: CASSRPQGDVRETQYF.

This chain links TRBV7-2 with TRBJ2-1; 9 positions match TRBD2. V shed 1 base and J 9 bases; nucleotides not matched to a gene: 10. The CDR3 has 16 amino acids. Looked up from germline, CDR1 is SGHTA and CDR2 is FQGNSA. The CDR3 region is CASSLELSGSDGEQFF. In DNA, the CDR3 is TGTGCCAGCAGCTTAGAACTTAGCGGGAGTGATGGTGAGCAGTTCTTC.

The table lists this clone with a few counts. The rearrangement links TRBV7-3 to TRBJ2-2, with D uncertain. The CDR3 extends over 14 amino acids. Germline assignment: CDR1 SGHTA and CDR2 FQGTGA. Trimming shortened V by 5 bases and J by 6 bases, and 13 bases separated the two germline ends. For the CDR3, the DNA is TGTGCCAGCAGCCCCGATGCGATGCCCGGGGAGCTGTTTTTT. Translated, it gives CASSPDAMPGELFF.

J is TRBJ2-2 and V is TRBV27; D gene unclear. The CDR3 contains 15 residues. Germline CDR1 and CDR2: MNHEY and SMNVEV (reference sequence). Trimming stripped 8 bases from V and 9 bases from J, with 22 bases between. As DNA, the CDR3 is TGTGCCAGCGCCGACAACGGGCTCCGGGCCCGGGAGCTGTTTTTT. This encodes CASADNGLRARELFF.

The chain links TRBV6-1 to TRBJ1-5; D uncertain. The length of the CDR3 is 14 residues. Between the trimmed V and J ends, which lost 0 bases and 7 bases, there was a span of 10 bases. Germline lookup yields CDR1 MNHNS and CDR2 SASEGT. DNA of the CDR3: TGTGCCAGCAGTGAAGCACACGTGGGGCAGCCCCAGCATTTT. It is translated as CASSEAHVGQPQHF.

The CDR3 here is CASSLSGSGTEAFF. CDR3 nucleotide sequence: TGTGCCAGCAGCTTATCCGGATCTGGGACTGAAGCTTTCTTT. This chain connects TRBV7-3 to TRBJ1-1; D remains ambiguous. Per germline, CDR1 SGHTA and CDR2 FQGTGA. Trimming took 2 bases from V and 5 from J, leaving 12 bases between them. The CDR3 sequence is 14 residues long.

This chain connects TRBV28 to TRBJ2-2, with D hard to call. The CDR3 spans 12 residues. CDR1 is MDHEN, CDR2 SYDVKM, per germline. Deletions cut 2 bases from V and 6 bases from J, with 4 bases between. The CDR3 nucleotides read TGTGCCAGCAGTTTAGTCCCCGGGGAGCTGTTTTTT. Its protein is CASSLVPGELFF.

The CDR3 DNA is TGTGCCAGCAGCCAAGCAGGGACGAATCAGCCCCAGCATTTT. Encoded protein: CASSQAGTNQPQHF. The chain couples TRBV7-9 to TRBJ1-5; D is perhaps TRBD1 (5 bases). Germline V CDR1 and CDR2: SEHNR, FQNEAQ (reference sequence). Deletions cut 5 bases from V and 4 bases from J, with 12 bases between. The CDR3 has 14 amino acids.

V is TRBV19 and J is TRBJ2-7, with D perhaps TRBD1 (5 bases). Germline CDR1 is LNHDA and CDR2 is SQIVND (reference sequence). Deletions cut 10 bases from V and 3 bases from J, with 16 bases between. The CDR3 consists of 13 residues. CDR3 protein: CATSHGANYEQYF. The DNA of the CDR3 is TGTGCCACCTCTCATGGGGCTAACTACGAGCAGTACTTC.

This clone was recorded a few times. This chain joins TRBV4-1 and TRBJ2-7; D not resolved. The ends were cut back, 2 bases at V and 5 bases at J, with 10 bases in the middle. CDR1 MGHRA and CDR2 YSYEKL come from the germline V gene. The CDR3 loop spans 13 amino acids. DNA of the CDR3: TGCGCCAGCAGCCAACCCCCTAGGGACGAGCAGTACTTC. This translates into CASSQPPRDEQYF.

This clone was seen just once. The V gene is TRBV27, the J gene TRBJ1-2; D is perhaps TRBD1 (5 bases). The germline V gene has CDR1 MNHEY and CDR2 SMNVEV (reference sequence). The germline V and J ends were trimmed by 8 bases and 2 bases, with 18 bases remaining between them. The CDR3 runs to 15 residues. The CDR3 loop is CASGVPSTGNYGYTF. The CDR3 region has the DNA TGTGCCAGCGGAGTTCCCTCAACAGGAAACTATGGCTACACCTTC.

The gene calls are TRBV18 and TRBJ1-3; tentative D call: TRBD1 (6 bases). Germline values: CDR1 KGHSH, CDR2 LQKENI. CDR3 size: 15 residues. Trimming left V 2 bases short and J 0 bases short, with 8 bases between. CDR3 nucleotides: TGTGCCAGCTCACCAGCAGGGGACTCTGGAAACACCATATATTTT. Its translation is CASSPAGDSGNTIYF.

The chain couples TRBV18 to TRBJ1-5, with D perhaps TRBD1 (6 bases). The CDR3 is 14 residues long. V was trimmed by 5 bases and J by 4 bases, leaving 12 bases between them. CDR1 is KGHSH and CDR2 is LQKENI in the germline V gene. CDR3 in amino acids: CASSTGTQNQPQHF. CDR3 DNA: TGTGCCAGCTCAACCGGGACACAGAATCAGCCCCAGCATTTT.

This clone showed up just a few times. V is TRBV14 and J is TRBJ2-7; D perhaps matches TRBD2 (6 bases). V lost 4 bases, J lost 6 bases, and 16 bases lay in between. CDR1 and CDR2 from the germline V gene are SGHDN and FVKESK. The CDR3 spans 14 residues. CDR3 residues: CASSLITRGGEQYF. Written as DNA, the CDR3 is TGTGCCAGCAGCCTGATAACGAGGGGAGGCGAGCAGTACTTC.

The chain's CDR3 is CASSYGGTGGGEQYF. The CDR3, as DNA: TGTGCCAGCAGTTACGGGGGGACAGGGGGCGGCGAGCAGTACTTC. The J gene is TRBJ2-7, the V gene TRBV6-5; 12 bases are shared with TRBD1. Germline V gene data show CDR1 as MNHEY and CDR2 as SVGAGI. This CDR3 is 15 amino acids long. Trimming at V came to 2 bases and at J to 6 bases, leaving 5 bases not matched to a gene.